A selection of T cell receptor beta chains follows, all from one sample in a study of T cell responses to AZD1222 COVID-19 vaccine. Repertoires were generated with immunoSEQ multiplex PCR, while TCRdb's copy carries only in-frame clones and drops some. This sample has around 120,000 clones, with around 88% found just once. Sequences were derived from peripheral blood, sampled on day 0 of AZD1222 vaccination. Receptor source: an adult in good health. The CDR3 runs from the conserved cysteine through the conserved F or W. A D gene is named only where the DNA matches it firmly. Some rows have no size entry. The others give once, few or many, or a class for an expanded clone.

CASSQNTEAFF,TGTGCCAGCAGCCAAAACACTGAAGCTTTCTTT,TRBV5-4,-,-,TRBJ1-1
CASSLLLNYGYTF,TGTGCCAGCAGCTTACTCCTTAACTATGGCTACACCTTC,TRBV7-9,-,-,TRBJ1-2
CASSRDTNYGYTF,TGTGCCAGCAGTCGCGACACTAACTATGGCTACACCTTC,TRBV28,-,-,TRBJ1-2
CAISESNFGGGYEQYF,TGTGCCATCAGTGAGTCGAATTTTGGGGGGGGATACGAGCAGTACTTC,TRBV10-3,-,TRBD2,TRBJ2-7
CASSLGTVSYNEQFF,TGTGCCAGCAGCTTAGGCACAGTTTCCTACAATGAGCAGTTCTTC,TRBV11-3,-,-,TRBJ2-1
CSVEDRRDRRTQYF,TGCAGCGTTGAAGATCGCAGGGACCGCCGTACGCAGTATTTT,TRBV29-1,-,-,TRBJ2-3
CASSEVFRTGRMNTEAFF,TGTGCCAGCAGTGAAGTGTTTAGGACAGGGAGAATGAACACTGAAGCTTTCTTT,TRBV25-1,-,TRBD1,TRBJ1-1
CASSYTGQGSGQPQHF,TGTGCCAGCAGTTACACCGGACAGGGTTCGGGTCAGCCCCAGCATTTT,TRBV6-5,-,TRBD1,TRBJ1-5
CASRGQETQYF,TGTGCCAGCAGGGGGCAAGAGACCCAGTACTTC,TRBV7-2,-,-,TRBJ2-5
CASSLPSGTNTGELFF,TGTGCCAGCAGTTTACCGTCGGGGACGAACACCGGGGAGCTGTTTTTT,TRBV27,few,-,TRBJ2-2
CASSQGLGVKGVEYEQYF,TGCGCCAGCAGCCAAGGTCTGGGGGTTAAGGGAGTTGAGTACGAGCAGTACTTC,TRBV4-1,-,-,TRBJ2-7
CATSRLQGNTEAFF,TGTGCCACCAGCAGATTACAGGGGAACACTGAAGCTTTCTTT,TRBV15,once,-,TRBJ1-1
CASSLGLAGTSTDTQYF,TGTGCCAGCAGCTTGGGGCTAGCGGGGACTAGCACAGATACGCAGTATTTT,TRBV5-4,-,TRBD2,TRBJ2-3
CASSLSRQGGSGELFF,TGCGCCAGCAGCTTGTCTCGGCAGGGTGGGTCCGGGGAGCTGTTTTTT,TRBV5-1,-,-,TRBJ2-2
CASSLSQGAYNEQFF,TGTGCCAGCAGTTTAAGCCAGGGGGCCTACAATGAGCAGTTCTTC,TRBV28,-,TRBD1,TRBJ2-1
CAAQRVNSNSGNTIYF,TGTGCCGCTCAGCGGGTAAACAGCAACTCTGGAAACACCATATATTTT,TRBV15,-,-,TRBJ1-3
CASSDPVEETQYF,TGTGCCAGCAGTGACCCTGTGGAAGAGACCCAGTACTTC,TRBV25-1,-,-,TRBJ2-5
CASSYPGLMYYGYTF,TGTGCCAGCAGTTACCCAGGGTTGATGTACTATGGCTACACCTTC,TRBV6-2/TRBV6-3,-,-,TRBJ1-2
CASSAERQTGNTIYF,TGTGCCAGCAGCGCGGAGAGACAGACTGGAAACACCATATATTTT,TRBV2,few,-,TRBJ1-3
CASSRDQGAWNEQFF,TGTGCCAGCAGCCGAGACCAGGGGGCGTGGAATGAGCAGTTCTTC,TRBV11-1,few,TRBD1,TRBJ2-1
CASSITWTGGDGYTF,TGTGCCAGCAGCATTACCTGGACAGGGGGGGATGGCTACACCTTC,TRBV7-9,-,TRBD1,TRBJ1-2
CATSDPRGAGETQYF,TGTGCCACCAGTGACCCCCGGGGGGCGGGGGAGACCCAGTACTTC,TRBV24-1,-,-,TRBJ2-5
CASSIQGAQGRNYGYTF,TGTGCCAGCAGCATACAGGGGGCGCAGGGTCGGAACTATGGCTACACCTTC,TRBV7-8,once,TRBD1,TRBJ1-2
CASSLDIGTGNGYTF,TGTGCCAGCAGCTTGGATATTGGGACAGGGAATGGCTACACCTTC,TRBV5-5,-,TRBD1,TRBJ1-2
CASSLTMGTEAFF,TGTGCCAGCAGTTTAACAATGGGCACTGAAGCTTTCTTT,TRBV12-3/TRBV12-4,-,-,TRBJ1-1
CASSELAGRKAGATYEQYF,TGTGCCAGCAGTGAATTGGCCGGTCGGAAGGCGGGGGCGACCTACGAGCAGTACTTC,TRBV6-1,-,-,TRBJ2-7
CASSLWFRDDVKLFF,TGTGCCAGCAGCTTATGGTTCCGGGACGACGTAAAACTGTTTTTT,TRBV7-2,once,-,TRBJ1-4
CASRGSGANYGYTF,TGTGCCAGCAGAGGGTCGGGAGCTAACTATGGCTACACCTTC,TRBV14,-,-,TRBJ1-2
CASSSTPPGQMYNEQFF,TGTGCCAGCTCATCAACTCCACCGGGACAAATGTACAATGAGCAGTTCTTC,TRBV18,-,-,TRBJ2-1
CASSTPQGPYGYTF,TGTGCCAGCAGTACACCCCAGGGCCCCTATGGCTACACCTTC,TRBV7-3,-,-,TRBJ1-2
CASSFTGGRNQPQHF,TGCGCCAGCAGTTTTACAGGGGGCCGCAATCAGCCCCAGCATTTT,TRBV5-1,-,TRBD1,TRBJ1-5
CASSMGFLGGQPQHF,TGTGCCAGTAGTATGGGCTTTCTCGGGGGTCAGCCCCAGCATTTT,TRBV19,-,-,TRBJ1-5
CASIGSGSSYNEQFF,TGTGCCAGCATTGGTAGCGGGAGTTCCTACAATGAGCAGTTCTTC,TRBV6-5,-,TRBD2,TRBJ2-1
CAISGTDNQPQHF,TGTGCCATCAGTGGGACAGACAATCAGCCCCAGCATTTT,TRBV10-3,once,-,TRBJ1-5
CASSSDPGGLGNEQYF,TGCGCCAGCAGCTCTGACCCGGGGGGCTTGGGGAACGAGCAGTACTTC,TRBV5-1,-,-,TRBJ2-7
CASSTHREQETQYF,TGTGCCAGCAGTACACATAGAGAGCAAGAGACCCAGTACTTC,TRBV27,-,-,TRBJ2-5
CASSLSLTPYEQYF,TGTGCCAGCAGCTTAAGTCTCACCCCCTACGAGCAGTACTTC,TRBV7-9,-,-,TRBJ2-7
CASSQGREADTQYF,TGTGCCAGCAGCCAGGGGAGGGAAGCAGATACGCAGTATTTT,TRBV4-2,-,TRBD2,TRBJ2-3
CASRTRGFRAFGEKLFF,TGTGCCAGCAGGACTCGGGGTTTTCGGGCCTTCGGTGAAAAACTGTTTTTT,TRBV27,-,-,TRBJ1-4
CASRNLAGGPHEQYF,TGTGCCAGCAGAAACCTAGCGGGAGGGCCCCACGAGCAGTACTTC,TRBV6-5,-,TRBD2,TRBJ2-7
CASSPDRNIQYF,TGTGCCAGCTCACCCGACAGGAACATTCAGTACTTC,TRBV18,-,-,TRBJ2-4
CASSLNEKLFF,TGTGCCAGCAGTTTGAATGAAAAACTGTTTTTT,TRBV12-3/TRBV12-4,once,-,TRBJ1-4
CASSENAPFSQGSNQPQHF,TGTGCCAGCAGTGAGAACGCTCCCTTCTCCCAGGGGAGCAATCAGCCCCAGCATTTT,TRBV6-1,-,-,TRBJ1-5
CATSRATGVFGYTF,TGTGCCACCAGCAGAGCGACAGGGGTGTTTGGCTACACCTTC,TRBV15,-,TRBD1,TRBJ1-2
CASSAGTIDTQYF,TGTGCCAGCTCAGCCGGGACAATAGATACGCAGTATTTT,TRBV18,-,-,TRBJ2-3
CASSVTGKGYTF,TGTGCCAGCAGCGTTACGGGGAAAGGGTACACCTTC,TRBV9,once,-,TRBJ1-2
CATSDPGQTYGYTF,TGTGCCACCAGTGATCCCGGGCAGACCTATGGCTACACCTTC,TRBV24-1,-,-,TRBJ1-2
CASSYSGQGYGYTF,TGTGCCAGCAGTTACTCGGGCCAGGGCTATGGCTACACCTTC,TRBV6-5,-,-,TRBJ1-2
CASRSAQASSYEQYF,TGTGCCAGCAGATCAGCCCAGGCGAGCTCCTACGAGCAGTACTTC,TRBV7-2,-,-,TRBJ2-7
CSARGSGESYEQYF,TGCAGCGCCCGGGGGAGCGGGGAATCCTACGAGCAGTACTTC,TRBV29-1,-,TRBD2,TRBJ2-7
CASSLQAGVLAGELFF,TGTGCCAGCAGCTTGCAAGCGGGGGTGCTGGCGGGGGAGCTGTTTTTT,TRBV7-6,-,TRBD2,TRBJ2-2
CASSFQGGTEAFF,TGCGCCAGCAGCTTTCAGGGGGGCACTGAAGCTTTCTTT,TRBV5-1,once,TRBD1,TRBJ1-1
CASSGQATMNTEAFF,TGTGCCAGCAGCGGCCAGGCCACGATGAACACTGAAGCTTTCTTT,TRBV5-8,-,-,TRBJ1-1
CASSGTGSNQPQHF,TGTGCCAGCAGTGGGACAGGGTCCAATCAGCCCCAGCATTTT,TRBV6-2/TRBV6-3,-,TRBD1,TRBJ1-5
CASSVLAAGRGTDTQYF,TGTGCCAGCAGCGTGCTAGCCGCGGGTAGGGGCACAGATACGCAGTATTTT,TRBV9,-,-,TRBJ2-3